This section outlines one TCR beta chain sequence together with its context. Its antigen is currently unknown. The entry originates in a study of cytomegalovirus exposure and HLA in healthy donors. Study results and caveats: Sequences of the TCR beta chain were said to predict the HLA-A and HLA-B alleles of most subjects accurately.

The PCR contained 60 Vbeta and 13 Jbeta primers. Here immunoSEQ multiplex PCR was the method, and the copy in TCRdb shows in-frame clones only, minus some. The data hold tens of thousands of clones, with 45% to 70% observed a single time. The V gene's germline CDR1 is MNHEY and CDR2 SVGAGI. With 0 bases clipped from V and 7 bases from J, the junction kept 8 bases outside the gene matches. The CDR3 runs to 15 residues. The sequencing input was PBMCs. The chain recombines TRBV6-5 with TRBJ1-2; 7 nucleotides line up with TRBD1. This TCR came from a human donor in good health. The CDR3 nucleotides are TGTGCCAGCAGTTACTCGTCTAGACAGGGTGGTGGCTACACCTTC. Its protein product is CASSYSSRQGGGYTF.